This entry describes one T cell receptor beta chain. It lacks a known antigen. No per-base quality is available; no much larger clone lies one base away. This sample was included in a study of OX40 agonist ivuxolimab in advanced cancers. About the full investigation: Ivuxolimab, which targeted the costimulatory receptor OX40 (CD134), was an agonistic, fully human IgG2 monoclonal antibody. Partial responses occurred in three dose-escalation patients, of whom one had hepatocellular carcinoma and two had cutaneous melanoma. Patients were allowed to have had prior anti-PD-1, anti-PD-L1 or anti-CTLA-4 therapy, and 40% of the dose-escalation patients had been treated with checkpoint inhibitors. Peripheral TCRbeta sequencing was intended to test whether TCR sequence diversity was altered and clonal T-cell expansion was caused by ivuxolimab. The paper describes the monotherapy dose-escalation part (N = 52 patients) of the phase I trial of ivuxolimab. Of the approximately 50 patients in dose escalation, approximately 20 had hepatocellular carcinoma, some 15 had melanoma, 9 had renal cell carcinoma and 9 had head and neck cancer. In the dose-escalation cohort, approximately 83% of patients were male, and the mean age was roughly 60 years with a range of about 20 to 80. Intravenous ivuxolimab was administered to patients every 2 weeks at six dose levels: 0.01, 0.1, 0.3, 1.5, 3 and 10 mg/kg. The paper as a whole reports these results and caveats: After ivuxolimab, more expanded clones were found on average in CD8+ T cells than in CD4+ T cells. Low levels of normalized T-cell clonal expansion were also seen in some patients who did not respond. Antigen specificity was not determined for the clonally expanded peripheral T cells. Partial responders in the 0.1-3.0 mg/kg groups had among the lowest normalized peripheral clonal expansion, especially among CD8+ T cells. At doses of 0.1 to 3.0 mg/kg, clonal expansion of both CD4+ and CD8+ T cells in blood was seen between baseline and week 6.

CDR1 and CDR2 were assigned from the germline V gene (reference sequence) as LNHDA and SQIVND. The CDR3 runs 14 residues from the cysteine to the phenylalanine. Only CDR3 DNA is held: 42 bases, read in frame from base 1. V loses 8 bases of germline sequence and J loses 6 bases, and the interval between the two ends is 18 bases. The trial excluded patients who had a history of autoimmune disease or were on systemic immunosuppression. Peripheral blood for TCR sequencing was collected from all dose cohorts at baseline, on cycle 4 day 1, and on cycle 7 day 1. Samples were obtained from an open-label, multicenter, first-in-human phase I dose-escalation trial of ivuxolimab. Adults with locally advanced or metastatic melanoma, renal cell, hepatocellular, or head and neck squamous cell carcinoma were enrolled in the trial. Before TCR sequencing, CD4+ and CD8+ T cells were separately sorted from peripheral blood.

For sequencing of the TCRbeta CDR3 region, genomic DNA was extracted from the sorted cells. TCRbeta CDR3 regions were sequenced using the immunoSEQ Assay. TCRdb stores this immuneACCESS table with in-frame sequences only. Part of the clones is absent; in the studies checked, under half of the shortfall reflects unresolved V genes, and no reason is known for the rest. For this sample there are tens of thousands of clones; around 84% appear just once. Of the sample, under 4.5% is held by the ten largest clones. The sequence was obtained from an adult with an advanced solid tumor such as melanoma, head and neck, liver or kidney cancer. Specimen: CD4+ or CD8+ T cells sorted from blood, collected in a trial of the OX40 agonist ivuxolimab. Recombination joined TRBV19 with TRBJ2-3; perhaps TRBD2 is the D gene, with 6 bases matching. The CDR3 is CASHDGGRRDTQYF. The nucleotide sequence is given as TGTGCCAGTCATGACGGGGGTCGCCGGGATACGCAGTATTTT.